Sequencing of this T cell receptor beta chain was carried out in a study of blood T cell repertoires in COVID-19. V lost 3 bases and J lost 8, with 13 bases in between. The CDR3 is 12 residues long. Germline assignment: CDR1 DFQATT and CDR2 SNEGSKA (reference sequence). Assay used: immunoSEQ multiplex PCR; TCRdb lists only in-frame clones, some missing. The data hold approximately 300,000 clones, with 85% observed a single time. The V call is TRBV20-1, the J call TRBJ1-2, with D perhaps TRBD1 (5 bases). The source is a woman aged 30 to 39 who had been exposed to COVID-19. Input material: PBMCs or T cells enriched from blood (not recorded which). The CDR3 sequence is CSASPAGNGYTF. In DNA, the CDR3 is TGCAGTGCTAGTCCGGCAGGGAACGGCTACACCTTC.